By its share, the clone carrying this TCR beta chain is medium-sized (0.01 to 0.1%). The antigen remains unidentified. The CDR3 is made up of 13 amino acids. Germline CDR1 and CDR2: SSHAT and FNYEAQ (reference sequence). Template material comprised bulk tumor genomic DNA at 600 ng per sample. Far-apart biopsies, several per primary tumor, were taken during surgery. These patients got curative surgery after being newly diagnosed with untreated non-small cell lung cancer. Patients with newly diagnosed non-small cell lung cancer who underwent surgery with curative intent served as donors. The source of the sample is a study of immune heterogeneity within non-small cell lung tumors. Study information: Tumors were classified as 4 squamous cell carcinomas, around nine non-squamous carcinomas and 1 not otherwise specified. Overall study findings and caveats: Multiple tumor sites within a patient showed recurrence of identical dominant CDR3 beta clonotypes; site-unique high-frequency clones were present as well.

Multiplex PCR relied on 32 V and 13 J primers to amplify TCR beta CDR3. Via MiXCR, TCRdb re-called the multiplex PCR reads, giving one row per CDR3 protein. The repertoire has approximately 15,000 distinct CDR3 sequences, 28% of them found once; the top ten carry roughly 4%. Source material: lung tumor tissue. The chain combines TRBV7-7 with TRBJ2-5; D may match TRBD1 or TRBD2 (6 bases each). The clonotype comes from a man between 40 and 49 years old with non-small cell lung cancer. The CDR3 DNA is TGTGCTAGCGGCAGGGGATCTGGGGAGACCCAGTACTTC. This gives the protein CASGRGSGETQYF.